The clone carrying this T cell receptor (beta chain) appeared a single time. Its target is not known. This record comes from a study of cytomegalovirus exposure and HLA in healthy donors. About the research overall: Unique TCRs from HLA-typed donors, 85 million to 100 million of them, were held in an early data release. Study-wide points: Some TCR beta chains (roughly 160 of them) were listed as cytomegalovirus-associated.

CDR3 length equals 15 residues. Trimming removed 1 base from V and 2 bases from J, with 12 bases in between. CDR1 LNHDA and CDR2 SQIVND come from the germline V gene (reference sequence). Primers included in the PCR were 60 Vbeta and 13 Jbeta primers. Method: immunoSEQ multiplex PCR; TCRdb's copy keeps in-frame clones and lacks some. The table shows 80,000 or so clones, with 70% to 80% occurring only once. This receptor was taken from a man aged 25-45 years in good health and CMV-seropositive. J is TRBJ2-7 and V is TRBV19; D is ambiguous. Sequenced material: PBMCs. Here the CDR3 DNA reads TGTGCCAGTAGTATAGCTTACACCGTTCCCTACGAGCAGTACTTC. Amino acid sequence: CASSIAYTVPYEQYF.